One sample yielded the 5 T cell receptor beta chains listed below, sequenced in a study of response to subunit inactivated influenza vaccine. TCRdb re-derived calls from the RT-PCR reads in MiXCR, one entry per CDR3 protein. The table lists roughly 760,000 distinct CDR3 sequences, less than 25% of them singletons. The sample was PBMCs from blood, taken 4 to 6 days after vaccination. These receptors came from a man aged 50 to 59 who received an inactivated influenza vaccine.

This clonotype was found many times. This chain connects TRBV9 to TRBJ2-1, with 13 bases that match TRBD2. V shed 2 bases and J 7 bases; nucleotides not matched to a gene: 6. CDR1 is SGDLS, CDR2 YYNGEE, per germline. The CDR3 covers 16 residues. CDR3: CASSVQRTSGRNEQFF. The DNA of the CDR3 is TGTGCCAGCAGCGTTCAACGGACTAGCGGGAGAAATGAGCAGTTCTTC. The full variable domain, completed using reference TRBV9 and TRBJ2-1, is DSGVTQTPKHLITATGQRVTLRCSPRSGDLSVYWYQQSLDQGLQFLIQYYNGEERAKGNILERFSAQQFPDLHSELNLSSLELGDSALYFCASSVQRTSGRNEQFFGPGTRLTVL.

J is TRBJ1-2 and V is TRBV15, with 10 bases aligning to TRBD1. Germline trimming cut 5 bases from V and 6 bases from J; bases unmatched to any gene: 15. Per the germline V gene, CDR1 is LNHNV and CDR2 is YYDKDF (reference sequence). The CDR3 consists of 17 residues. DNA of the CDR3: TGTGCCACCAGCGGCGGAGGGACAGGGGAACTCCACCATGGCTACACCTTC. Protein sequence: CATSGGGTGELHHGYTF.

This clonotype occurred many times. For the CDR3, the DNA is TGTGCCAGCAGCTCCCGCGGACAGGGGCGATTAGCCAAAAACATTCAGTACTTC. Translation gives CASSSRGQGRLAKNIQYF. The chain links TRBV6-2 or TRBV6-3 to TRBJ2-4, with 9 bases that match TRBD1. The J segment lost 0 bases and the V segment lost 6 bases, leaving 12 bases of the junction unmatched. The CDR3 extends over 18 amino acids. Germline V gene lookup returns CDR1 MNHEY and CDR2 SVGEGT.

This clonotype was counted between two and nine times. The chain combines TRBV10-3 with TRBJ2-1, with TRBD2 identical over 16 bases. The ends lost 6 bases at V and 7 bases at J; junction bases unmatched: 9. The CDR3 length is 17 residues. Germline-derived CDR1 and CDR2 are ENHRY and SYGVKD. Written as DNA, the CDR3 is TGTGCCATCAGGAAGGGACTAGCGGGGGGGCCGCTGAATGAGCAGTTCTTC. It specifies CAIRKGLAGGPLNEQFF.

In this sample, this clonotype turned up a few times. V gene TRBV6-5 combines with J gene TRBJ2-1, with D unresolved. In germline, CDR1 is MNHEY, CDR2 SVGAGI. V was cut by 10 bases and J by 9 bases, with 13 bases left in between. The CDR3 is 11 amino acids. The DNA of the CDR3 is TGTGCCACCAAGATTGGCATTGAGCAGTTCTTC. This encodes CATKIGIEQFF.